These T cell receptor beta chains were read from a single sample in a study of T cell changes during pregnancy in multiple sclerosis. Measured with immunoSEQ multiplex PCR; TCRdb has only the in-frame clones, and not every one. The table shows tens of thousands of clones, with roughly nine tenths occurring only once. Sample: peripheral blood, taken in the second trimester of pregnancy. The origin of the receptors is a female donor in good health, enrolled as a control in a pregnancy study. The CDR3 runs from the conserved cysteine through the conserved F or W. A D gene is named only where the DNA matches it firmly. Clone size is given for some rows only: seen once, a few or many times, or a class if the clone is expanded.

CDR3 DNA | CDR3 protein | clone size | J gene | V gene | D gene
TGTGCCAGCAGCGTAGATGAGCTCCCCCTCAATGAGCAGTTCTTC | CASSVDELPLNEQFF | . | TRBJ2-1 | TRBV9 | .
TGTGCCAGCAGCTCCAGGGGTGGACCCCAGCATTTT | CASSSRGGPQHF | . | TRBJ1-5 | TRBV7-2 | .
TGTGCCAGTAGTAGGGTCGGGACAGCCTACGAGCAGTACTTC | CASSRVGTAYEQYF | . | TRBJ2-7 | TRBV19 | TRBD1
TGTGCCAGCTCACCACAGCTAGCGGGCTTTAATGAGCAGTTCTTC | CASSPQLAGFNEQFF | . | TRBJ2-1 | TRBV18 | TRBD2
TGTGCCAGCACCTCGGACATTATGAACACTGAAGCTTTCTTT | CASTSDIMNTEAFF | . | TRBJ1-1 | TRBV7-2 | .
TGTGCCAGCAGTGAAGGGGGAGGGGCGAATTCACCCCTCCACTTT | CASSEGGGANSPLHF | . | TRBJ1-6 | TRBV6-1 | .
TGTGCCAGCAGTATATCGAAGGGCAGGGAACATAGGACTGAAGCTTTCTTT | CASSISKGREHRTEAFF | . | TRBJ1-1 | TRBV7-9 | .
TGCGCCAGCAGCTTGCCCGACAGGGCTGGAAACACCATATATTTT | CASSLPDRAGNTIYF | . | TRBJ1-3 | TRBV5-1 | TRBD1
TGCAGTTGTAGCGGGAGGCTCACCGGGGAGCTGTTTTTT | CSCSGRLTGELFF | . | TRBJ2-2 | TRBV29-1 | TRBD2
TGTGCCAGCAGTGAACCGGGACAGAACAATGAGCAGTTCTTC | CASSEPGQNNEQFF | . | TRBJ2-1 | TRBV6-1 | TRBD1
TGTGCCAGCAGCTCTTGGACAGGGGGAAGGACTAATGAAAAACTGTTTTTT | CASSSWTGGRTNEKLFF | . | TRBJ1-4 | TRBV7-9 | TRBD1
TGTGCCAGCAGCAATTCCCAAAGGGACAAATCGAACACCGGGGAGCTGTTTTTT | CASSNSQRDKSNTGELFF | . | TRBJ2-2 | TRBV21-1 | .
TGTGCCAGCAGCTTTAGAGACAGTTTCTCCTATGGCTACACCTTC | CASSFRDSFSYGYTF | . | TRBJ1-2 | TRBV5-6 | .
TGTGCCATCAGTCTGGACAGGGGCTCTGGAAACACCATATATTTT | CAISLDRGSGNTIYF | . | TRBJ1-3 | TRBV10-3 | TRBD1
TGCGCCAGCAGCTATCTAGCGGATAAGGCCAATGAGCAGTTCTTC | CASSYLADKANEQFF | few | TRBJ2-1 | TRBV4-3 | TRBD2
TGTGCCAGCAGCCTACAGGGTGGCGGGTCGTTGGATGAAAAACTGTTTTTT | CASSLQGGGSLDEKLFF | . | TRBJ1-4 | TRBV9 | .
TGTGCCAGCAGCCAGGCGGCTAGCGGGTGGAATGAGCAGTTCTTC | CASSQAASGWNEQFF | . | TRBJ2-1 | TRBV6-5 | TRBD2